These T cell receptor beta chains were read from a single sample in a study of radiation and T cells in renal cell carcinoma. Using immunoSEQ multiplex PCR, the repertoire was profiled, and TCRdb retains in-frame clones only, with some absent. Counted here are some 120,000 clones, around 80% occurring once; the ten biggest clones make up around 3%. This sample comprised blood, obtained from a patient whose treatment included radiotherapy and nephrectomy. These receptors were obtained from a woman aged 55-70 years with renal cell carcinoma. CDR3s include the opening cysteine and the closing phenylalanine or tryptophan.

v_gene: TRBV6-6
CDR3aa: CASSYSGTGSYEQYF

v_gene: TRBV19
CDR3aa: CASSIMGNTEAFF

v_gene: TRBV6-6
CDR3aa: CASSYAGNYEQYF

v_gene: TRBV11-1
CDR3aa: CASSLTYNEQFF

v_gene: TRBV7-9
CDR3aa: CASKTSGQETQYF

v_gene: TRBV18
CDR3aa: CASSGLRGGNEQFF

v_gene: TRBV6-5
CDR3aa: CASSYRIGTGIEQYF

v_gene: TRBV19
CDR3aa: CASSIRPVYEQYF

v_gene: TRBV5-6
CDR3aa: CASSLVGGAANTEAFF

v_gene: TRBV14
CDR3aa: CASSQDAGPSYGYTF

v_gene: TRBV5-8
CDR3aa: CASTLGTDYGYTF